The clone carrying this T cell receptor (beta chain) has a single count. This entry is derived from a study of blood T cell repertoires in COVID-19. Sequencing used immunoSEQ multiplex PCR; TCRdb keeps in-frame clones, though not all of them. This sample has approximately 200,000 clones, with approximately 81% found just once. Unmatched junction bases numbered 7, after V lost 3 bases and J lost 7 bases. CDR1 is LNHDA, CDR2 SQIVND, per germline (reference sequence). The CDR3 contains 15 residues. The sample taken for sequencing was peripheral blood. The rearrangement uses TRBV19 and TRBJ2-1, with 9 nucleotides matching TRBD2. This TCR was recovered from a man aged 50 to 60 who had recovered from COVID-19. The CDR3 bases are TGTGCCAGTAGTATGCGGCGGGAGGGGGGGAATGAGCAGTTCTTC. Protein sequence: CASSMRREGGNEQFF.